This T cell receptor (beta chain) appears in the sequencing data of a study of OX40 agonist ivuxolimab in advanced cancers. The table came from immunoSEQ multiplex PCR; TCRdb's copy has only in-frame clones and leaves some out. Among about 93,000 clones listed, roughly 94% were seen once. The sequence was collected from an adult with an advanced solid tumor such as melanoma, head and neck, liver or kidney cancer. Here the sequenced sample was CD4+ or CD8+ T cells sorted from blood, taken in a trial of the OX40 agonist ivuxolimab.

CDR3: CASSISYRVTGELFF. The CDR3 DNA is TGTGCCAGTAGTATATCGTATCGAGTGACCGGGGAGCTGTTTTTT. The chain couples TRBV19 to TRBJ2-2, with D unresolved. CDR1 and CDR2 from the germline V gene are LNHDA and SQIVND (reference sequence). Trimming shortened V by 2 bases and J by 5 bases, and 12 bases separated the two germline ends. This CDR3 spans 15 amino acids.